The rows below give T cell receptor beta chains drawn from one sample of a study of T cells in Graves' hyperthyroidism and ophthalmopathy. Each CDR3 protein is one row after TCRdb ran MiXCR on the multiplex PCR reads. The sample includes under 350,000 distinct CDR3 sequences, 15% to 20% of them seen just once. Source material: blood. These receptors came from a woman between 45 and 60 years old with Graves' hyperthyroidism. The CDR3 runs from the conserved cysteine through the conserved F or W. The order of the fields is D gene, V gene, clone size, J gene, CDR3 DNA, CDR3 protein. A D gene is named only where the DNA matches it firmly. Clone size is given for some rows only: seen once, a few or many times, or a class if the clone is expanded.

D gene: NA
V gene: TRBV5-1
clone size: NA
J gene: TRBJ1-2
CDR3 DNA: TGTGCCAGCAGCTTAGGTCCTCGGCCCGGACCCAACTATGGCTACACCTTC
CDR3 protein: CASSLGPRPGPNYGYTF

D gene: NA
V gene: TRBV2
clone size: few
J gene: TRBJ2-6
CDR3 DNA: TGTGCCAGCATGATGACCGGCCTCTCTGGGGCCAACGTCCTGACTTTC
CDR3 protein: CASMMTGLSGANVLTF

D gene: TRBD1
V gene: TRBV20-1
clone size: NA
J gene: TRBJ2-5
CDR3 DNA: TGCAGTGCTAGAGGGGACAGGGGGTCTCAAGAGACCCAGTACTTC
CDR3 protein: CSARGDRGSQETQYF

D gene: NA
V gene: TRBV12-3/TRBV12-4
clone size: many
J gene: TRBJ1-1
CDR3 DNA: TGTGCCAGCAGCTTTGCCCAAACTGAAGCTTTCTTT
CDR3 protein: CASSFAQTEAFF

D gene: TRBD2
V gene: TRBV27
clone size: NA
J gene: TRBJ2-2
CDR3 DNA: TGTGCCAGCAGTTTCTTACTAGCGGGGTACACCGGGGAGCTGTTTTTT
CDR3 protein: CASSFLLAGYTGELFF

D gene: TRBD2
V gene: TRBV6-1
clone size: few
J gene: TRBJ2-3
CDR3 DNA: TGTGCCAGCAGTGAAGCCCGGCTAGCGGGGGGGGCAGGAGATACGCAATATTTT
CDR3 protein: CASSEARLAGGAGDTQYF

D gene: NA
V gene: TRBV10-3
clone size: many
J gene: TRBJ1-1
CDR3 DNA: TGTGCCATCAGTGACCCTGGGTTGGGGTCGGGCACTGAAGCTTTCTTT
CDR3 protein: CAISDPGLGSGTEAFF

D gene: NA
V gene: TRBV20-1
clone size: NA
J gene: TRBJ1-1
CDR3 DNA: TGCAGTGCTAGAAGACAGGAAAACACTGAAGCTTTCTTT
CDR3 protein: CSARRQENTEAFF

D gene: NA
V gene: TRBV2
clone size: many
J gene: TRBJ2-2
CDR3 DNA: TGTGCCAGCAGTGAAGGGGCCGTACGGGGCGCCGGGGAGCTGTTTTTT
CDR3 protein: CASSEGAVRGAGELFF

D gene: NA
V gene: TRBV20-1
clone size: NA
J gene: TRBJ2-5
CDR3 DNA: TGCAGTGCTAGACAGCCCGACAGAGACCAAGAGACCCAGTACTTC
CDR3 protein: CSARQPDRDQETQYF

D gene: NA
V gene: TRBV6-5
clone size: NA
J gene: TRBJ1-1
CDR3 DNA: TGTGCCAGCAGTTACAGACAGACGAACACTGAAGCTTTCTTT
CDR3 protein: CASSYRQTNTEAFF

D gene: NA
V gene: TRBV29-1
clone size: many
J gene: TRBJ1-1
CDR3 DNA: TGCAGCGTTGAAGATCAGAGTGAAGCTTTCTTT
CDR3 protein: CSVEDQSEAFF

D gene: NA
V gene: TRBV28
clone size: many
J gene: TRBJ1-1
CDR3 DNA: TGTGCCAGCAGGGGTAGGGGGGGATTGGTGAACACTGAAGCTTTCTTT
CDR3 protein: CASRGRGGLVNTEAFF

D gene: NA
V gene: TRBV3-1
clone size: few
J gene: TRBJ2-2
CDR3 DNA: TGTGCCAGCAGCCACCTATTGACAGAGGCGAACACCGGGGAGCTGTTTTTT
CDR3 protein: CASSHLLTEANTGELFF

D gene: NA
V gene: TRBV30
clone size: many
J gene: TRBJ1-3
CDR3 DNA: TGTGCCTGGAAAGGGTCAGGAAACACCATATATTTT
CDR3 protein: CAWKGSGNTIYF

D gene: NA
V gene: TRBV27
clone size: many
J gene: TRBJ1-1
CDR3 DNA: TGTGCCAGCAGTTTTAGGTTCCAGAGTGAAGCTTTCTTT
CDR3 protein: CASSFRFQSEAFF

D gene: TRBD1
V gene: TRBV28
clone size: few
J gene: TRBJ1-5
CDR3 DNA: TGTGCCAGCAGATGGGGACAGGGGGCTCGGCAGCCCCAGCATTTT
CDR3 protein: CASRWGQGARQPQHF

D gene: NA
V gene: TRBV15
clone size: NA
J gene: TRBJ2-1
CDR3 DNA: TGTGCCACCAGCAGAGAGAGCGGCGCAAGCTCCTACAATGAGCAGTTCTTC
CDR3 protein: CATSRESGASSYNEQFF

D gene: NA
V gene: TRBV10-3
clone size: few
J gene: TRBJ2-3
CDR3 DNA: TGTGCCATCAGTGGAATTGGGGAACGTGGAAACACAGATACGCAGTATTTT
CDR3 protein: CAISGIGERGNTDTQYF

D gene: TRBD2
V gene: TRBV9
clone size: few
J gene: TRBJ2-1
CDR3 DNA: TGTGCCAGCAGCGTCGGTAGCGGGATAAGCTCCTACAATGAGCAGTTCTTC
CDR3 protein: CASSVGSGISSYNEQFF

D gene: NA
V gene: TRBV5-1
clone size: NA
J gene: TRBJ1-4
CDR3 DNA: TGCGCCGGCAGCCCAGGGCAGGGTCTCGATGAAAAACTGTTTTTT
CDR3 protein: CAGSPGQGLDEKLFF

D gene: TRBD2
V gene: TRBV20-1
clone size: NA
J gene: TRBJ2-1
CDR3 DNA: TGCAGTGCCCAGACTAGCGGGAGTAGTGGTGAGCAGTTCTTC
CDR3 protein: CSAQTSGSSGEQFF

D gene: NA
V gene: TRBV3-1
clone size: many
J gene: TRBJ2-5
CDR3 DNA: TGTGCCAGCAGCCGGATCAAGGTGCGGGAGACCCAGTACTTC
CDR3 protein: CASSRIKVRETQYF

D gene: TRBD1
V gene: TRBV2
clone size: many
J gene: TRBJ1-2
CDR3 DNA: TGTGCCAGCAGTGGGACAGGGGATCCGAACTATGGCTACACCTTC
CDR3 protein: CASSGTGDPNYGYTF

D gene: TRBD1
V gene: TRBV5-1
clone size: NA
J gene: TRBJ1-2
CDR3 DNA: TGCGCCAGCAGCTTGCATCCCGGGACAGGAGAGGAGGGCTACACCTTC
CDR3 protein: CASSLHPGTGEEGYTF

D gene: TRBD1
V gene: TRBV7-9
clone size: NA
J gene: TRBJ1-2
CDR3 DNA: TGTGCCAGCAGCTTAGTAGGACAGGGGATGCCCTATGGCTACACCTTC
CDR3 protein: CASSLVGQGMPYGYTF

D gene: TRBD1
V gene: TRBV7-8
clone size: many
J gene: TRBJ1-2
CDR3 DNA: TGTGCCAGCAGCTTAGCCTTTAGGGGGCGATCCGGGTACTATGGCTACACCTTC
CDR3 protein: CASSLAFRGRSGYYGYTF

D gene: TRBD2
V gene: TRBV7-2
clone size: NA
J gene: TRBJ2-2
CDR3 DNA: TGTGCCAGCAGCTTAGACAGCGGGGGGGCCCGGGAGCTGTTTTTT
CDR3 protein: CASSLDSGGARELFF

D gene: TRBD2
V gene: TRBV4-2
clone size: NA
J gene: TRBJ2-5
CDR3 DNA: TGTGCCAGCAGCCTCAGACTAGCGTGGGAAGAGACCCAGTACTTC
CDR3 protein: CASSLRLAWEETQYF

D gene: NA
V gene: TRBV18
clone size: many
J gene: TRBJ2-5
CDR3 DNA: TGTGCCAGCTCACCCTCAGGGATAGCGGAGACCCAGTACTTC
CDR3 protein: CASSPSGIAETQYF

D gene: NA
V gene: TRBV27
clone size: NA
J gene: TRBJ1-4
CDR3 DNA: TGTGCCAGCAGTCCAACACAGGGCCGCAATGAAAAACTGTTTTTT
CDR3 protein: CASSPTQGRNEKLFF

D gene: NA
V gene: TRBV27
clone size: NA
J gene: TRBJ2-5
CDR3 DNA: TGTGCCAACAGTTCCGGGGGACGGATGCAAGAGACCCAGTACTTC
CDR3 protein: CANSSGGRMQETQYF

D gene: NA
V gene: TRBV6-1
clone size: few
J gene: TRBJ2-2
CDR3 DNA: TGTGCCAGCAGGGCCCCAGGGAACACCGGGGAGCTGTTTTTT
CDR3 protein: CASRAPGNTGELFF

D gene: NA
V gene: TRBV27
clone size: few
J gene: TRBJ2-3
CDR3 DNA: TGTGCCAGCAGTTTATCTGGGGAGGGCACAGATACGCAGTATTTT
CDR3 protein: CASSLSGEGTDTQYF

D gene: TRBD1
V gene: TRBV2
clone size: many
J gene: TRBJ2-5
CDR3 DNA: TGTGCCATAGGGACAGTCCGGGAGACCCAGTACTTC
CDR3 protein: CAIGTVRETQYF

D gene: NA
V gene: TRBV20-1
clone size: many
J gene: TRBJ2-3
CDR3 DNA: TGCAGTGCTAGAGATTCCGGGCCAGTTACGCAGTATTTT
CDR3 protein: CSARDSGPVTQYF

D gene: NA
V gene: TRBV4-1
clone size: NA
J gene: TRBJ1-3
CDR3 DNA: TGCGCCAGCAGCCAACAAGTGAGCTCTGGAAACACCATATATTTT
CDR3 protein: CASSQQVSSGNTIYF

D gene: TRBD1
V gene: TRBV28
clone size: many
J gene: TRBJ2-7
CDR3 DNA: TGTGCCAGCAGTTTTTGGGGGACAGGGGAGGTCAACGAGCAGTACTTC
CDR3 protein: CASSFWGTGEVNEQYF

D gene: NA
V gene: TRBV20-1
clone size: few
J gene: TRBJ2-1
CDR3 DNA: TGCAGTGCCAGAGTCTCGGGGCCCTACCATGAGCAGTTCTTC
CDR3 protein: CSARVSGPYHEQFF

D gene: TRBD1
V gene: TRBV28
clone size: many
J gene: TRBJ2-2
CDR3 DNA: TGTGCCAGCAGTTCATACAGGGGGCTGAACACCGGGGAGCTGTTTTTT
CDR3 protein: CASSSYRGLNTGELFF

D gene: TRBD1
V gene: TRBV6-1
clone size: NA
J gene: TRBJ1-2
CDR3 DNA: TGTGCCAGCAGTTATGTACAGGGGGCTGGCTACACCTTC
CDR3 protein: CASSYVQGAGYTF

D gene: NA
V gene: TRBV28
clone size: many
J gene: TRBJ1-6
CDR3 DNA: TGTGCCAGCAGCTCGGGGTATAATTCACCCCTCCACTTT
CDR3 protein: CASSSGYNSPLHF

D gene: NA
V gene: TRBV20-1
clone size: NA
J gene: TRBJ1-1
CDR3 DNA: TGCAGTGCCCTATCTACAGTGAACACTGAAGCTTTCTTT
CDR3 protein: CSALSTVNTEAFF

D gene: NA
V gene: TRBV2
clone size: many
J gene: TRBJ2-4
CDR3 DNA: TGTGCCAGCAGTGGCGGATACCTAGCCAAAAACATTCAGTACTTC
CDR3 protein: CASSGGYLAKNIQYF

D gene: NA
V gene: TRBV4-2
clone size: NA
J gene: TRBJ2-2
CDR3 DNA: TGTGCCAGCAGCCAAGATCATCCTCATCTCAACACCGGGGAGCTGTTTTTT
CDR3 protein: CASSQDHPHLNTGELFF